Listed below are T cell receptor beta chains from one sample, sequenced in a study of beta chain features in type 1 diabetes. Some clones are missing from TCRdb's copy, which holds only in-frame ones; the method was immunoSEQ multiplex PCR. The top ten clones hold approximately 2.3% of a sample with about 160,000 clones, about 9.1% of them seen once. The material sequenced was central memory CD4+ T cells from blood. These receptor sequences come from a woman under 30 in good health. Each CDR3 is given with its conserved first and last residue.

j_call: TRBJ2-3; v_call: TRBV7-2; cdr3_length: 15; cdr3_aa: CASSLVTLAEGTQYF
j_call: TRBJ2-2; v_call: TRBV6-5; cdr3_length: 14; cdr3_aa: CASSSTRYIEELFF
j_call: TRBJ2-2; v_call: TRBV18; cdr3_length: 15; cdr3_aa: CASSSRDTDTGELFF
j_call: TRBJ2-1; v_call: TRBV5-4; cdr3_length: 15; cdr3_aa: CASSLASRDSNEQFF
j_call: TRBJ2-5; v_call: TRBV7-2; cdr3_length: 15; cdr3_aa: CASSQPLGGAETQYF
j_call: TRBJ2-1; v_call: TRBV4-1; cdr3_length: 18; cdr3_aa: CASSQELAGGLTYNEQFF
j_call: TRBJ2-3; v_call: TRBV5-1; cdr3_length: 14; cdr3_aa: CASSPSGDRDTQYF
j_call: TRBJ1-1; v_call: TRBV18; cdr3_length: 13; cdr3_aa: CASSQDKNTEAFF
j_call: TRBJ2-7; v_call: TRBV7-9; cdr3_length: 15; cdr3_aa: CASSPEGLAGGEQYF
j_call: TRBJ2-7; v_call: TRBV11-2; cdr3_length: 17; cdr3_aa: CASSPNQRTGRPYEQYF
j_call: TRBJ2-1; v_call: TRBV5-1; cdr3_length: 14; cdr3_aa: CASSSGQGYNEQFF
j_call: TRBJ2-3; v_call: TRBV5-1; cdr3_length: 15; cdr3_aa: CASSLGDTGKDTQYF
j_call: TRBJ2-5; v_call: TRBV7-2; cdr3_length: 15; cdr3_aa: CASSLVGTAGETQYF
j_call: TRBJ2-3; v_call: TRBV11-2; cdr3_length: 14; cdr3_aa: CASSLSYFTDTQYF
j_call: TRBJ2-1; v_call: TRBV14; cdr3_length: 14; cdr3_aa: CASSTTWSSNEQFF
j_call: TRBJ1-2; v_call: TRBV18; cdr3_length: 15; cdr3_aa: CASSPRGGESGGYTF
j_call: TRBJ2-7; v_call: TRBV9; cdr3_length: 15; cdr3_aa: CASSPPGGRVYEQYF
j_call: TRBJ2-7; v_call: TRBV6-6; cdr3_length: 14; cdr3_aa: CASSYAQGLYEQYF
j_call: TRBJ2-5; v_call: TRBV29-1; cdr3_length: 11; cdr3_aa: CSGREGETQYF
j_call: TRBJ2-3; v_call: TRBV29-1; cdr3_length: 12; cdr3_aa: CSVEGAADTQYF
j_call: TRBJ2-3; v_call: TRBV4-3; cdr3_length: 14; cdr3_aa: CASSQLAGGDTQYF
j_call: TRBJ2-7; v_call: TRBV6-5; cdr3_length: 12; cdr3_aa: CASSYHSCEQYF
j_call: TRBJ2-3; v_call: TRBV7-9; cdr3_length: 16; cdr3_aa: CASSLVAGGPSDTQYF
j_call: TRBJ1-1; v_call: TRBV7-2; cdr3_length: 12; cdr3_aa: CASGNRDRETFF
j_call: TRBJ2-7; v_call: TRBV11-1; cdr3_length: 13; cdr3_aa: CASSPPTGAEQYF
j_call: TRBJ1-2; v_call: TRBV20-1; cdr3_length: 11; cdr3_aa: CSARRVRGYTF